This T cell receptor beta chain was obtained from a study of blood T cell repertoires in COVID-19. Background on the study: The United States, Italy and Spain provided the acute and convalescent COVID-19 samples.

This CDR3 contains 14 residues. Germline CDR1 and CDR2: LGHNA and YNFKEQ. V was cut by 1 base and J by 8 bases, with 14 bases left in between. Original processing methods: Reference gene primer amplification yielded estimated nucleated cell counts. Data came from immunoSEQ multiplex PCR; TCRdb stores just in-frame clones and leaves some out. V, J and clone size were drawn from that table, and D and trimming were deduced from the DNA. This sample has 110,000 to 150,000 clones, with over 70% found just once. The rearrangement joins TRBV4-2 to TRBJ1-2; D gene unclear. This receptor was obtained from a woman aged 50 to 60 with acute or convalescent COVID-19. Sample: peripheral blood. CDR3 bases: TGTGCCAGCAGCCAAGTAGTCCAGACGGAGGGCTACACCTTC. This codes for CASSQVVQTEGYTF.